The 10 T cell receptor beta chains in this list originate from one sample, sequenced in a study of CXCR3-negative and CXCR3-positive naive CD8 T cells (dated by TCRdb to about 2019). Broader findings and caveats from the paper: Compared with CXCR3-negative naive cells, CXCR3-positive naive cells had TRB CDR3s with higher hydrophobicity (lower Kidera factor 4), lower energy, and higher strength and volume indices.

Antigen specificity for these receptors is unknown. Data came from a NextSeq 550. The Human TCR Profiling Kit (MiLaboratory) was used to make UMI-labeled 5' RACE TRB cDNA libraries. TCRdb reprocessed the reads and provides one entry for every CDR3 protein sequence; no DNA is given. The data table for this sample lists tens of thousands of distinct CDR3 sequences. Around 0.58% of the sample goes to the ten largest clones. Input material: naive CXCR3+ CD8+ T cells from blood. The sample's cell subset or site label, in plain terms: CD45RO-CCR7+CD27+CD95- naive CD8+ T cells expressing CXCR3 (TNR3+). These receptors were collected from a human donor in good health. Some clones in this sample may be carry-over from other donors' samples.

The chain has TRBV15 and TRBJ2-2; the D call from TCRdb, TRBD1, cannot be confirmed without DNA. CDR1 is LNHNV, CDR2 YYDKDF, per germline (reference sequence). There are 16 residues in the CDR3. The CDR3 sequence is CATSRVDVWGAGELFF.

Here the CDR3 reads CASPLQGLKDRGTSKQYF. The genes are TRBV25-1 and TRBJ2-7; TCRdb gives TRBD2 as the D gene, but with no DNA this cannot be confirmed. Germline CDR1 reads MGHDK; CDR2 reads SYGVNS. The CDR3 sequence is 18 residues long.

V is TRBV11-2 and J is TRBJ2-1; TCRdb reports TRBD1, a call that lacks DNA to check it against. The CDR3 totals 16 residues. Germline assignment: CDR1 SGHAT and CDR2 FQNNGV. The CDR3 is CASRRTGLSSYNEQFF.

V usage is TRBV4-1 and J usage is TRBJ2-1. CDR3 length: 12 residues. Germline-derived CDR1 and CDR2 are MGHRA and YSYEKL. CDR3: CASSQDGVEQFF.

The chain has TRBV7-8 and TRBJ2-7; absent DNA, TCRdb's TRBD1 call cannot be checked. Per germline, CDR1 SGHVS and CDR2 FQNEAQ. This CDR3 comprises 13 residues. The CDR3 reads CASSLGGGAEQYF.

The chain joins TRBV27 to TRBJ2-2; as DNA is missing, the TRBD1 call by TCRdb cannot be tested. The CDR3 extends over 15 amino acids. The V gene's germline CDR1 is MNHEY and CDR2 SMNVEV (reference sequence). CDR3: CASSFEGGNTGELFF.

The CDR3 is CSAPRDREDYSNQPQHF. V is TRBV20-1 and J is TRBJ1-5; the D call from TCRdb, TRBD1, cannot be confirmed without DNA. The CDR3 has 17 residues. Germline CDR1 is DFQATT and CDR2 is SNEGSKA (reference sequence).

The J gene is TRBJ2-5, the V gene TRBV28. The CDR3 runs 13 residues. CDR1 and CDR2 from the germline V gene are MDHEN and SYDVKM. The CDR3 sequence: CASSFLGEETQYF.

This sequence joins TRBV27 and TRBJ2-2. Germline lookup yields CDR1 MNHEY and CDR2 SMNVEV (reference sequence). The CDR3 is 16 amino acids. The CDR3 here is CASSPLTWGSTGELFF.

The chain combines TRBV5-5 with TRBJ2-1; the D call from TCRdb, TRBD2, cannot be confirmed without DNA. This CDR3 has 14 residues. Germline V gene sequence: CDR1 SGHKS, CDR2 YYEKEE (reference sequence). CDR3 residues: CASSPAGEGNEQFF. Full variable domain (rest looked up from reference TRBV5-5 and TRBJ2-1): DAGVTQSPTHLIKTRGQQVTLRCSPISGHKSVSWYQQVLGQGPQFIFQYYEKEERGRGNFPDRFSARQFPNYSSELNVNALLLGDSALYLCASSPAGEGNEQFFGPGTRLTVL.